These 10 T cell receptor beta chains were all obtained from the same sample, sequenced in a study of T cells expressing NK-cell markers. No DNA is given; TCRdb re-called the 5' RACE reads and lists each CDR3 protein once. The sample holds 450,000 to 600,000 distinct CDR3 sequences. The sequencing input was blood T cells: a sorted CD56 or NKG2C T cell subset, CD4+ or CD8+ T cells, or bulk PBMC T cells (not recorded which). These receptors all come from a man aged 18 to 29 in good health.

The rearrangement uses TRBV12-3 or TRBV12-4 and TRBJ1-1; TCRdb outputs TRBD1, but without DNA this stays unchecked. CDR3 length: 14 amino acids. CDR3 residues: CASRLTGDSTEAFF.

The rearrangement uses TRBV6-2 or TRBV6-3 and TRBJ2-2; as DNA is missing, the TRBD1 call by TCRdb cannot be tested. This CDR3 is 19 amino acids long. Germline-derived CDR1 and CDR2 are MNHEY and SVGEGT. The CDR3 is CASQIQLEQGARGDGELFF.

The chain links TRBV12-3 or TRBV12-4 to TRBJ1-1; TCRdb's assignment of TRBD1 cannot be checked, as there is no DNA. The CDR3 totals 15 residues. The chain's CDR3 is CASRRRGQGAGEAFF.

The chain joins TRBV5-1 to TRBJ2-3; TCRdb lists TRBD2, though no DNA is available to test this call. This CDR3 contains 20 residues. Germline V gene data show CDR1 as SGHRS and CDR2 as YFSETQ. The CDR3: CASSLLVQAGTSGSGDTQYF.

The V call is TRBV12-3 or TRBV12-4, the J call TRBJ2-1; TCRdb names TRBD2, which stays unverified in the absence of DNA. The CDR3 has 16 amino acids. This CDR3 reads CASSPNSGTLSNEQFF.

This rearrangement joins TRBV5-1 to TRBJ2-3; TCRdb's D gene call, TRBD1, goes unchecked for lack of DNA. This CDR3 has 17 residues. Looked up from germline, CDR1 is SGHRS and CDR2 is YFSETQ. CDR3 protein: CASSSRGIRVSTDTQYF.

The chain joins TRBV28 to TRBJ1-1; TCRdb proposes TRBD1, but this gene call is untestable without DNA. The CDR3 has 13 amino acids. Germline CDR1 reads MDHEN; CDR2 reads SYDVKM. The CDR3 region is CASTGHSVVAAFF.

The chain is built from TRBV12-3 or TRBV12-4 and TRBJ2-5; there is no DNA to check the TCRdb D call of TRBD1. The CDR3 extends over 14 amino acids. This CDR3 is CASSRRQGAETQYF.

CDR3 protein: CASSPGPLKPQHF. The gene calls are TRBV18 and TRBJ1-5. Germline CDR1 KGHSH, CDR2 LQKENI. The CDR3 spans 13 residues.

CDR3 protein: CSVRASGLYGYTF. The chain uses TRBV29-1 and TRBJ1-2. The CDR3 consists of 13 residues. The germline gives CDR1 SQVTM, CDR2 ANQGSEA.